This TCR beta chain was recovered during a study of blood T cell repertoires in COVID-19. Background on the study: Donors in the United States, Italy and Spain gave samples during acute or convalescent COVID-19.

Sequencing used immunoSEQ multiplex PCR; TCRdb keeps in-frame clones, though not all of them. The table lists approximately 94,000 clones, roughly nine tenths of them singletons. The CDR3 extends over 15 amino acids. Deletions cut 4 bases from V and 1 base from J, with 15 bases between. Germline V CDR1 and CDR2: SGHRS, YFSETQ. The sequenced sample was peripheral blood. The chain joins TRBV5-1 to TRBJ2-7; tentatively, D is TRBD2 (6 bases). The TCR originated in a young man in a cohort sampled during active COVID-19. The CDR3 region has the DNA TGCGCCAGCAGCCCAGCCCCTCGGGGGTCCTACGAGCAGTACTTC. Translated: CASSPAPRGSYEQYF.